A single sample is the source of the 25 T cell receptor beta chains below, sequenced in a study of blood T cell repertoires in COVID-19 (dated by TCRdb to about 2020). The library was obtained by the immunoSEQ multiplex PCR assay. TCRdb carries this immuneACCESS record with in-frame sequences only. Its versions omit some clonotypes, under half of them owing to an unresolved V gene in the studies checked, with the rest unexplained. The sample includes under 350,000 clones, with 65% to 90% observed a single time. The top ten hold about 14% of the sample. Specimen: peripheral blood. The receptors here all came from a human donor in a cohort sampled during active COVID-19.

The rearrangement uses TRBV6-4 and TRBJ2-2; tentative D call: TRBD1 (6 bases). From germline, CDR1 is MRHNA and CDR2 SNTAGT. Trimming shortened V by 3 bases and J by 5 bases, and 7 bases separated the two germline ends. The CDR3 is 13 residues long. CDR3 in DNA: TGTGCCAGCAGTGAGCAGGGGACCGGGGAGCTGTTTTTT. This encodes CASSEQGTGELFF.

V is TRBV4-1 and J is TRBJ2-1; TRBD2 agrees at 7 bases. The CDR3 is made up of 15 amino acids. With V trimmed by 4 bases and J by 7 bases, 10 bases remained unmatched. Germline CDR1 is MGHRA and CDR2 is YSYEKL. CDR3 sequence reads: CASSPSLAGGNEQFF. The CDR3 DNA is TGCGCCAGCAGCCCCTCTTTAGCGGGTGGGAATGAGCAGTTCTTC.

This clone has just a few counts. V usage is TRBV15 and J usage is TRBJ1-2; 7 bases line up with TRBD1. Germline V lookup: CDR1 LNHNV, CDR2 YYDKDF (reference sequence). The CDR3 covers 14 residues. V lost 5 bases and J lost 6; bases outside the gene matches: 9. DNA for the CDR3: TGTGCCACCAGCTCTGGACAGGTCGAGGATGGCTACACCTTC. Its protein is CATSSGQVEDGYTF.

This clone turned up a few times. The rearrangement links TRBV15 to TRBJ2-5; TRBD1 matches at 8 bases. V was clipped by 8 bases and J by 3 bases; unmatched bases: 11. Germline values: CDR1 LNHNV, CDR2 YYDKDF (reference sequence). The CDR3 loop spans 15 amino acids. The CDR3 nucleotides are TGTGCCACCTCGGCTGGGACAGGCGGAAAAGAGACCCAGTACTTC. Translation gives CATSAGTGGKETQYF.

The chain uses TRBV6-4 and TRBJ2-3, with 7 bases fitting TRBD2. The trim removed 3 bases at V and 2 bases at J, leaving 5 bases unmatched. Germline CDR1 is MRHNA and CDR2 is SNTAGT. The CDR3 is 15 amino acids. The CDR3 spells CASSELSGSTDTQYF. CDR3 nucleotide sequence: TGTGCCAGCAGTGAGCTTAGCGGGTCCACAGATACGCAGTATTTT.

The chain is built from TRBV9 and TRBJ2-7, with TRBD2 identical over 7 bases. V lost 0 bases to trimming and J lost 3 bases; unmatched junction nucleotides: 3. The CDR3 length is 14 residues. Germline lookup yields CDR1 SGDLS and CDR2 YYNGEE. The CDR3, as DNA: TGTGCCAGCAGCGTAGGGGGAGGGGTCTACGAGCAGTACTTC. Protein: CASSVGGGVYEQYF.

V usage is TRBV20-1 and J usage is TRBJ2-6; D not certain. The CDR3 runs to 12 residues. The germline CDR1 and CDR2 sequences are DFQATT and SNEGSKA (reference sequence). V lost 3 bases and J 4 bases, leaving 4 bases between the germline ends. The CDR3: CSASSGANVLTF. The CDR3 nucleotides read TGCAGTGCTAGTTCGGGGGCCAACGTCCTGACTTTC.

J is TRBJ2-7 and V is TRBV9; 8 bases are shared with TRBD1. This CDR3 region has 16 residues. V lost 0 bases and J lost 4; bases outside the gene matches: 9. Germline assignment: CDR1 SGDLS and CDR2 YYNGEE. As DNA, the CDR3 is TGTGCCAGCAGCGTAGCCCCGACAGGGGAAGGATACGAGCAGTACTTC. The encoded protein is CASSVAPTGEGYEQYF.

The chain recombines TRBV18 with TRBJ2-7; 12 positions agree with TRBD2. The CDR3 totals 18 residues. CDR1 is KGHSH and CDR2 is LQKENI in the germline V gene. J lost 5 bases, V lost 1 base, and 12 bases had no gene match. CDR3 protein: CASSPLPHTSGRINEQYF. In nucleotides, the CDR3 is TGTGCCAGCTCACCACTCCCCCATACTAGCGGGAGGATCAACGAGCAGTACTTC.

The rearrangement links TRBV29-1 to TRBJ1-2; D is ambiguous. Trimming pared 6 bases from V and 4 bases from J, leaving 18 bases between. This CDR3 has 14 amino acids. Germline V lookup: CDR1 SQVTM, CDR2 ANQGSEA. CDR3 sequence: CSVKEEVGAYGYTF. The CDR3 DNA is TGCAGCGTCAAGGAGGAGGTGGGCGCCTATGGCTACACCTTC.

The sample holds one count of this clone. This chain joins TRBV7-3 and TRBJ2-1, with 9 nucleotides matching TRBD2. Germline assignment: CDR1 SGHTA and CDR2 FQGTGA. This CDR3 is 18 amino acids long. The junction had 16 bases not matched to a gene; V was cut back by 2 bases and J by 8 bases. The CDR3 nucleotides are TGTGCCAGCAGCTTACGCCCCCGTGCGGGAGGGCCTAGAGATGAGCAGTTCTTC. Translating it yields CASSLRPRAGGPRDEQFF. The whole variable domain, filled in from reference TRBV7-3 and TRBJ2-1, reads GAGVSQTPSNKVTEKGKYVELRCDPISGHTALYWYRQSLGQGPEFLIYFQGTGAADDSGLPNDRFFAVRPEGSVSTLKIQRTERGDSAVYLCASSLRPRAGGPRDEQFFGPGTRLTVL.

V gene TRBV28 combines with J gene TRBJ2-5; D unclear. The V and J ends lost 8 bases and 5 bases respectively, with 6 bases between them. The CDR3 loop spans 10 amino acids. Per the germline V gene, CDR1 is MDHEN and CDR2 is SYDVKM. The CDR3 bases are TGTGCCAGCTCTGCGGAGACCCAGTACTTC. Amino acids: CASSAETQYF.

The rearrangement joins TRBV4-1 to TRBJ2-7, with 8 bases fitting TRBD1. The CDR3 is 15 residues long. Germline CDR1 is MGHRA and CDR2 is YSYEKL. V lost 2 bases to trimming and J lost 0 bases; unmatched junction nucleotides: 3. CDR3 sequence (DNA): TGCGCCAGCAGCCAAACTACAGGGGGCTCCTACGAGCAGTACTTC. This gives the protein CASSQTTGGSYEQYF.

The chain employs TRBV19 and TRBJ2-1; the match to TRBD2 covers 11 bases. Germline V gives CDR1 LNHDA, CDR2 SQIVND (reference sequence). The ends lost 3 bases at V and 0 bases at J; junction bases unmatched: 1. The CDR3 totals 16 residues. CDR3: CASSILAGGSYNEQFF. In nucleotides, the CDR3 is TGTGCCAGTAGTATCCTAGCGGGAGGCTCCTACAATGAGCAGTTCTTC.

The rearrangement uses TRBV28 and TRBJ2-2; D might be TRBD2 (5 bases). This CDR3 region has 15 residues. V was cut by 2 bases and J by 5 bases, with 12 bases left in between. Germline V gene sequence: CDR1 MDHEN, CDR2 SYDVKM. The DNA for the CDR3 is TGTGCCAGCAGTTTAAGAGGGAGTGGGACCGGGGAGCTGTTTTTT. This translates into CASSLRGSGTGELFF.

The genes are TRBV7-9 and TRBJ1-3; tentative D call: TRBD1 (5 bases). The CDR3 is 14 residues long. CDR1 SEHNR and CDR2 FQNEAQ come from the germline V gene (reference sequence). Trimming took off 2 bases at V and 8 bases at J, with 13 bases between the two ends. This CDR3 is CASSLSGSEDTIYF. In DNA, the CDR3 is TGTGCCAGCAGCTTATCAGGGTCGGAAGACACCATATATTTT. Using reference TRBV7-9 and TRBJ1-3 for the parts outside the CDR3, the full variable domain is DTGVSQNPRHKITKRGQNVTFRCDPISEHNRLYWYRQTLGQGPEFLTYFQNEAQLEKSRLLSDRFSAERPKGSFSTLEIQRTEQGDSAMYLCASSLSGSEDTIYFGEGSWLTVV.

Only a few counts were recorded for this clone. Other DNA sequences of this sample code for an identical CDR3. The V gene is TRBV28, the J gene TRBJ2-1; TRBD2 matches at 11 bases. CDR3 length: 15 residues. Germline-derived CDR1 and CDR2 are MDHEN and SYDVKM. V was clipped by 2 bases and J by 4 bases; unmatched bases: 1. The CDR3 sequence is CASSLGTSGYNEQFF. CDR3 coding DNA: TGTGCCAGCAGTTTAGGGACTAGCGGATACAATGAGCAGTTCTTC.

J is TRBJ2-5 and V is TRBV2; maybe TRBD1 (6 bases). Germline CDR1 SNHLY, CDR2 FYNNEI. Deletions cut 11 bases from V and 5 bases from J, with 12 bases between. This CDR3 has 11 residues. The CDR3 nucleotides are TGTGCCGTCCGGGACACGGAGACCCAGTACTTC. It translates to CAVRDTETQYF.

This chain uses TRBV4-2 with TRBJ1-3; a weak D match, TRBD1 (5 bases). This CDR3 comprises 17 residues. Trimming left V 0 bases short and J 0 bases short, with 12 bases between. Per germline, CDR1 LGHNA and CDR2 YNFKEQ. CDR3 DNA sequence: TGTGCCAGCAGCCAAGATGGGACTCTCGGCTCTGGAAACACCATATATTTT. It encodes CASSQDGTLGSGNTIYF.

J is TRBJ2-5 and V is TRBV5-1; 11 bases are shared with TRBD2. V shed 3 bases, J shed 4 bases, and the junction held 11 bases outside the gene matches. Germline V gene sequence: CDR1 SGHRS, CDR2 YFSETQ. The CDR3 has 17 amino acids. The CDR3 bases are TGCGCCAGCAGCTCGGAATCCCACCTAGCGGGAGGAGAGACCCAGTACTTC. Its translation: CASSSESHLAGGETQYF.

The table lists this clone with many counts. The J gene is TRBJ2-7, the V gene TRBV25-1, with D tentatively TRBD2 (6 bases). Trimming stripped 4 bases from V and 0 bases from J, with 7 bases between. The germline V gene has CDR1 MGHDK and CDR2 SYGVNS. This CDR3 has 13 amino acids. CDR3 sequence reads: CASSAGSSYEQYF. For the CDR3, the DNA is TGTGCCAGCAGTGCCGGGAGCTCCTACGAGCAGTACTTC.

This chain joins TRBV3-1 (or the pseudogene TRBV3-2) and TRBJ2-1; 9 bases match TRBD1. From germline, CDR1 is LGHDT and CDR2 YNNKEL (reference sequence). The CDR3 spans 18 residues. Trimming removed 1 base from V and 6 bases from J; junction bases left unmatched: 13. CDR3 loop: CASSQALGGGQGPNEQFF. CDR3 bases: TGTGCCAGCAGCCAAGCGCTGGGTGGGGGACAGGGTCCCAATGAGCAGTTCTTC.

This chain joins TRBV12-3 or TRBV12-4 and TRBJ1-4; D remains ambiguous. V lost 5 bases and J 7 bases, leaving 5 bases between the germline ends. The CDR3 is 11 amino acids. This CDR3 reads CASSRLEKLFF. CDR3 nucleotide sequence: TGTGCCAGCAGTCGACTTGAAAAACTGTTTTTT.

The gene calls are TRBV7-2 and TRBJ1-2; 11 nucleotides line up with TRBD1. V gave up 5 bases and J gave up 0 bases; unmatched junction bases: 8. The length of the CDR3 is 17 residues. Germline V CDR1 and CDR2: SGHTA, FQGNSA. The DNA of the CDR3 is TGTGCCAGCAGCGGAGGGGACAGGGGGGGAGCTAACTATGGCTACACCTTC. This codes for CASSGGDRGGANYGYTF.

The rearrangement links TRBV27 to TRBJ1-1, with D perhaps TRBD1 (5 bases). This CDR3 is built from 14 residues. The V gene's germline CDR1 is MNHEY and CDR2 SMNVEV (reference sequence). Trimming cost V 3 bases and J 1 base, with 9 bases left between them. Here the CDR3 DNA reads TGTGCCAGCAGTTTCCAGGGATGGAACACTGAAGCTTTCTTT. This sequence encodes CASSFQGWNTEAFF.